This TCR beta chain originates from a study of shared clonotypes between healthy human individuals (dated by TCRdb to the early 2020s). Regarding the study in general: Two women and a few men aged 18 to 49 years were included in the cohort. For each donor, CD4 naive and CD4 memory were each run on three plates, CD8 naive on two plates, and CD8 memory on one plate. To estimate repertoire size and how much clonotypes are shared between individuals, the study performed deep sequencing of blood TCR repertoires from five healthy adults. To increase sequencing depth and limit assay-specific biases, TCR repertoire library preparation and sequencing were carried out by different laboratories using diverse techniques. Per donor, leukapheresis produced somewhere between about 0.85 and 10 billion PBMCs.

The donors were healthy, HIV-negative adults with no recently reported acute infections or vaccinations. Only Caucasian adults living in Nashville, Tennessee, USA were represented among the donors. CD4+ T cells were enriched by magnetic negative selection, after which naive cells were positively selected on CD45RA and the negative fraction was taken as the memory subset. Blood was obtained by leukapheresis, after which PBMCs were separated by Ficoll-Histopaque density gradient centrifugation and cryopreserved in liquid nitrogen vapor phase. Purity and quantity of every magnetically sorted T cell population were checked by analytical flow cytometry. Genomic DNA was isolated from every sorted fraction and measured by UV absorbance on a Nanodrop 2000c. Relative to germline, V is 0 bases shorter and J is 1 base shorter, with 13 bases between their ends. CDR1 is given as SGHTS and CDR2 as YDEGEE, both from the germline V gene. The CDR3, cysteine through phenylalanine, is 17 amino acids long. The kept DNA is CDR3 alone, 51 bases in frame from the first base.

About this clone itself: Its specific antigen is unknown. No base quality values were provided; no much bigger clone lies one nucleotide off.

Using the deep immunoSEQ assay, TCR CDR3 regions were amplified from genomic DNA by multiplex PCR. Genomic DNA extracted from each cell subset was distributed evenly over all wells of several immunoSEQ 96-well plates, and each plate served as one replicate. Each replicate PCR for sorted subsets received about 0.2 ug genomic DNA, equal to roughly 30,000 T cell genomes. Purified libraries were quantified with a Qubit 3.0 fluorometer, sized on a Bioanalyzer 2100, and re-quantified with the KAPA Library Quantification kit. Every immunoSEQ 96-well plate was sequenced on a separate single-read 150-cycle Illumina NextSeq 550 flow cell. Per the authors' processing: Because the immunoSEQ output held only junctional sequences and lacked quality scores, the filtering could not match the filtering applied to full-length reads. Sequences were annotated with PyIR, a Python wrapper for IgBLAST v1.9, using IMGT germline references to assign V/J genes and CDR3. Reads were removed for weak V/J assignments (E-value above 1e-6), missing CDR3, stop codons, out-of-frame junctions, or ambiguous translated residues. V3J clonotypes were defined by identical inferred V gene, J gene, and CDR3 amino acid sequence. The percentage overlap between two repertoires was calculated by dividing the number of shared unique clonotypes by the size of the smaller repertoire. Repertoire richness was assessed with RTK rarefaction, the Chao1 estimator, and Recon v2.1 estimates of unobserved clonotypes. Generation probabilities for all TCRbeta clonotypes obtained by the gDNA method from a few donors were computed using OLGA. Not all clones reach the TCRdb copy of this immuneACCESS table, which keeps in-frame sequences only. Checked studies attribute under half of the gap to unresolved V genes and leave the rest unexplained. Clonal size and the V and J genes are those of that table, whereas D and trimming came from the DNA. In all, the sample holds over a million clones, and 75% to 85% of those were seen once. The leading ten clones occupy 0.5% to 0.65% of the sample.

Paper-wide results and their limitations: The small number of donors limited the genetic and exposure-history diversity represented. Incomplete sequencing was indicated by rarefaction of sorted-subset datasets, despite the large sequencing depth. About 5% of naive CD4, roughly 3.6% of naive CD8, around 2.3% of memory CD4, and 0.35% to 0.5% of memory CD8 clonotypes were shared across several donors. Based on pairwise subsampling, the degree of clonotype sharing among donors was expected to be affected by sequencing depth. Compared with non-shared clonotypes, clonotypes shared by all four sorted-subset donors had higher generation probabilities. Naive subsets generally had larger estimated clonotype richness than memory subsets did. Sampling was limited to blood, and TCR repertoires in tissue likely differ from TCR repertoires in blood.

The sequence joins TRBV5-8 to TRBJ1-4; the best D guess is TRBD1, with 5 bases matching. The sequenced sample consisted of memory CD4+ T cells from PBMCs. The cell subset or site label corresponds to: CD45RA-negative fraction. The TCR comes from a man younger than 35 in good health. Some clones in this sample may be carry-over from other donors' samples. The CDR3 in this case is CASSLARFGGTNEKLFF. The DNA reads as follows: TGTGCCAGCAGCTTGGCGCGATTCGGGGGAACTAATGAAAAACTGTTTTTT. Beyond the CDR3, the reference TRBV5-8 and TRBJ1-4 genes provide the residues; the full variable domain reads: EAGVTQSPTHLIKTRGQQATLRCSPISGHTSVYWYQQALGLGLQFLLWYDEGEERNRGNFPPRFSGRQFPNYSSELNVNALELEDSALYLCASSLARFGGTNEKLFFGSGTQLSVL.